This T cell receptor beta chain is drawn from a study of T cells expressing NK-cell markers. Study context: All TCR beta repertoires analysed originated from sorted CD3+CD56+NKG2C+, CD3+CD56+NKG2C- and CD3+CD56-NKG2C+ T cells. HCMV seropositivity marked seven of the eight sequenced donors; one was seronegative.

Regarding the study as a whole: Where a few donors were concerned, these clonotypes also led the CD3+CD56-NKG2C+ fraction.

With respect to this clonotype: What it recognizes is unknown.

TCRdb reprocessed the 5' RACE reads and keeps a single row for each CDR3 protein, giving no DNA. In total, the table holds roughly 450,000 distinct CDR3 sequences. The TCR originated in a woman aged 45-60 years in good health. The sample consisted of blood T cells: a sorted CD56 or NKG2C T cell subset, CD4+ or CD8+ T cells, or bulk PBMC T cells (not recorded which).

This chain's CDR3 is CASSTEGQGAPLHF. The chain recombines TRBV5-1 with TRBJ1-6; the D call from TCRdb, TRBD1, cannot be confirmed without DNA. There are 14 residues in the CDR3. The V gene's germline CDR1 is SGHRS and CDR2 YFSETQ.